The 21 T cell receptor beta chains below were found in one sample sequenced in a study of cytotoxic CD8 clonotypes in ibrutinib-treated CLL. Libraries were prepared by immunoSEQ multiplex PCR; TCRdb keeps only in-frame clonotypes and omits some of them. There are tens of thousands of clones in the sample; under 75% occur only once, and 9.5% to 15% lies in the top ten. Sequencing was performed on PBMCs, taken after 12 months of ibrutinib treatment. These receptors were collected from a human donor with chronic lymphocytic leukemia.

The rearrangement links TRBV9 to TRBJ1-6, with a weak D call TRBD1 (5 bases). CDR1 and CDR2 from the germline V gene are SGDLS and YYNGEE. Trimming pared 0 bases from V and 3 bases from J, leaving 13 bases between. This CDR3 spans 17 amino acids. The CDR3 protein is CASSVVPQGFYNSPLHF. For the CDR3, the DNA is TGTGCCAGCAGCGTAGTTCCCCAGGGTTTCTATAATTCACCCCTCCACTTT.

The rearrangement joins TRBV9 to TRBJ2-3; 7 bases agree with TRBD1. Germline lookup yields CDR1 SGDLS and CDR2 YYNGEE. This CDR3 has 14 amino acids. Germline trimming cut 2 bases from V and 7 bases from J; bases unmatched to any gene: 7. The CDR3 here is CASSVATGVYTQYF. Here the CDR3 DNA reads TGTGCCAGCAGCGTTGCAACAGGGGTGTATACGCAGTATTTT.

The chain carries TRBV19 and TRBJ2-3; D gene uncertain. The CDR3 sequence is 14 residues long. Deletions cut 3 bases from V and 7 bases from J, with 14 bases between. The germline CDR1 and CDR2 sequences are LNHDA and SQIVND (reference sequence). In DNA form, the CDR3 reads TGTGCCAGTAGTATCCCCCGGAAGGTTAATACGCAGTATTTT. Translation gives CASSIPRKVNTQYF.

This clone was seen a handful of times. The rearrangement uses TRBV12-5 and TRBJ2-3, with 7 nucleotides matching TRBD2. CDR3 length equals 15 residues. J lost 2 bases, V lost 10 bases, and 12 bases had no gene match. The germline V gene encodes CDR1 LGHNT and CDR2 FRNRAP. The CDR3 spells CATSLSGGVTDTQYF. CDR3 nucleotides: TGTGCTACCTCCCTCTCTGGGGGGGTCACAGATACGCAGTATTTT.

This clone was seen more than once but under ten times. The CDR3, as DNA: TGTGCCAGCAGATCGGGGCAGGGAGCAGATACGCAGTATTTT. Its translation is CASRSGQGADTQYF. This chain uses TRBV6-6 with TRBJ2-3; D possibly uses TRBD1 or TRBD2 (5 bases each). The CDR3 totals 14 residues. From germline, CDR1 is MNHNY and CDR2 SVGAGI (reference sequence). The ends were cut back, 6 bases at V and 4 bases at J, with 14 bases in the middle.

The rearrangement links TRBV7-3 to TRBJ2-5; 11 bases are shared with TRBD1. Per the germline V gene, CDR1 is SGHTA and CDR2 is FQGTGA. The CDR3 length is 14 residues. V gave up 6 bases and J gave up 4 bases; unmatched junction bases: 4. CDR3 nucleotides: TGTGCCAGCAGTTCCGGGACAGGGGGAGAGACCCAGTACTTC. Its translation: CASSSGTGGETQYF.

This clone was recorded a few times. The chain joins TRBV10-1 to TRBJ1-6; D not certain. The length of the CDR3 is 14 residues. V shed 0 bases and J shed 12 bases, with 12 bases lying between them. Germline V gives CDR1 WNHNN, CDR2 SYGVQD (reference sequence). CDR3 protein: CASSESTGTRPLHF. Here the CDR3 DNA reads TGCGCCAGCAGTGAGTCGACTGGTACTAGACCCCTCCACTTT.

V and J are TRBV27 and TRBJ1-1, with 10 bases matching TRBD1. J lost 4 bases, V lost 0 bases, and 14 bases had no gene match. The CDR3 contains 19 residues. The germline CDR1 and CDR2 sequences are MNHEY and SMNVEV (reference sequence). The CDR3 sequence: CASSLSGRDRGARSTEAFF. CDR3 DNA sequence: TGTGCCAGCAGTTTATCTGGCCGGGACAGGGGAGCTCGGAGCACTGAAGCTTTCTTT.

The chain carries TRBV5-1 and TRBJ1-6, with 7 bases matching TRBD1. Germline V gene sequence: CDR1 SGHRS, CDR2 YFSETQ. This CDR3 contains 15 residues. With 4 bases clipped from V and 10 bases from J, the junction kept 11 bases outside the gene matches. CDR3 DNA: TGCGCCAGCAGCCCGGAGACAGGGTCGGGGTCACCCCTCCACTTT. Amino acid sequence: CASSPETGSGSPLHF.

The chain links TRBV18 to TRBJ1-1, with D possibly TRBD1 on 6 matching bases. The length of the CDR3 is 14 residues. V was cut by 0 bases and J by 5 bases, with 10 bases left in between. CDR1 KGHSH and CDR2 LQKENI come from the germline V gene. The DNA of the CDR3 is TGTGCCAGCTCACCACCGGGACAAAAGACTGAAGCTTTCTTT. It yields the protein CASSPPGQKTEAFF.

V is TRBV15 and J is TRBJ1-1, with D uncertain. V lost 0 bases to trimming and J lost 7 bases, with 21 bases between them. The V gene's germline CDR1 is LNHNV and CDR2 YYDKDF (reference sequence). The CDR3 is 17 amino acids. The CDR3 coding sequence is TGTGCCACCAGCAGAGATAGGTTCTGGCGGACCGGACTTGAAGCTTTCTTT. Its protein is CATSRDRFWRTGLEAFF.

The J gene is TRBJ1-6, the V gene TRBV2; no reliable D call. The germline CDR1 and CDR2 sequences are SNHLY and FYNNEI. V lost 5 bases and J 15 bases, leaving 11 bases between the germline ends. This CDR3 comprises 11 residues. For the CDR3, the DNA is TGTGCCAGCAGTCTTTCAGGATTCCTCCACTTT. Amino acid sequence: CASSLSGFLHF.

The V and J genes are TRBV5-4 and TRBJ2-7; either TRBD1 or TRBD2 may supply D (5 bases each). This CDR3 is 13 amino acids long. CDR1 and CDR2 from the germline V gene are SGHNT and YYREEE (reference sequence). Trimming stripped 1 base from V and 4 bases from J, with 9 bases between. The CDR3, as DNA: TGTGCCAGCAGCTTGTACGGGGCTTACGAGCAGTACTTC. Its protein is CASSLYGAYEQYF.

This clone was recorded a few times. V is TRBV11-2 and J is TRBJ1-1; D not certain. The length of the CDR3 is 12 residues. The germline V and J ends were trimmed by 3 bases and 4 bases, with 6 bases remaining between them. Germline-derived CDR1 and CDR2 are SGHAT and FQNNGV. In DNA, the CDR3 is TGTGCCAGCAGCTTCCCAAGCACTGAAGCTTTCTTT. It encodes CASSFPSTEAFF.

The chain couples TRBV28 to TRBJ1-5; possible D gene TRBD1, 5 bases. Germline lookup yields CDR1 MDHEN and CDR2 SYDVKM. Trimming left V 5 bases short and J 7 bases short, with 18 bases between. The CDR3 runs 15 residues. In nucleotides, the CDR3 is TGTGCCAGCAGTCCTCCGACAGTGTTGCGACAGCCCCAGCATTTT. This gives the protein CASSPPTVLRQPQHF.

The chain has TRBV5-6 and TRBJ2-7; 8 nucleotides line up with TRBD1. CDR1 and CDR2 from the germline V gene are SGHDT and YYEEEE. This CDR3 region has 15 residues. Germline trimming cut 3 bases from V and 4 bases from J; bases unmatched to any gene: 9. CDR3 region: CASSWGATGAYEQYF. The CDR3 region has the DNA TGTGCCAGCAGCTGGGGCGCGACAGGGGCTTACGAGCAGTACTTC.

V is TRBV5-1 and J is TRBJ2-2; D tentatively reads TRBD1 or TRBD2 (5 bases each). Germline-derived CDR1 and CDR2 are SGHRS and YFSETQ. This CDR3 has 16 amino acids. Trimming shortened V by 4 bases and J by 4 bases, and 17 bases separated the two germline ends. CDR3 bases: TGCGCCAGCAGCCTCCGACAGCCGAGGGGCACCGGGGAGCTGTTTTTT. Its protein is CASSLRQPRGTGELFF.

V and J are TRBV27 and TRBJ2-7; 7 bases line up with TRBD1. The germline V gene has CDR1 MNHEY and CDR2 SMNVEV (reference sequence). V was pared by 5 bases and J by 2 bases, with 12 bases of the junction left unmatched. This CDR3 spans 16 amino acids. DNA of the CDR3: TGTGCCAGCAGTCGACGCGACAGGGTTGTACCCTACGAGCAGTACTTC. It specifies CASSRRDRVVPYEQYF.

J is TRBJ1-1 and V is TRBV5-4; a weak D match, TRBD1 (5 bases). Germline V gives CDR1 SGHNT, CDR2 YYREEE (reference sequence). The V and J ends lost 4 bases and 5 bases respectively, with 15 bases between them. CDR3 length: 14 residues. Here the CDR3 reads CASSLAVGTTEAFF. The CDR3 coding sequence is TGTGCCAGCAGCCTAGCGGTGGGGACGACTGAAGCTTTCTTT.

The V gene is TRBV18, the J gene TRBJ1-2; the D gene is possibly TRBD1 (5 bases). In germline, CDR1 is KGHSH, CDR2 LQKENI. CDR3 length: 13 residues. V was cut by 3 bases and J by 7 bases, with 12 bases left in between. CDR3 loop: CASSPGTDVGYTF. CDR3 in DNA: TGTGCCAGCTCACCGGGGACTGACGTTGGCTACACCTTC.

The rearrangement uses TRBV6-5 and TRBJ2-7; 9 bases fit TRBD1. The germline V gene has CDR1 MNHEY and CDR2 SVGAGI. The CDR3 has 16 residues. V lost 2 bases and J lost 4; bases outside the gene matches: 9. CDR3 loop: CASSYRTGGLLYEQYF. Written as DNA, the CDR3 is TGTGCCAGCAGTTACCGCACAGGGGGCTTACTTTACGAGCAGTACTTC.